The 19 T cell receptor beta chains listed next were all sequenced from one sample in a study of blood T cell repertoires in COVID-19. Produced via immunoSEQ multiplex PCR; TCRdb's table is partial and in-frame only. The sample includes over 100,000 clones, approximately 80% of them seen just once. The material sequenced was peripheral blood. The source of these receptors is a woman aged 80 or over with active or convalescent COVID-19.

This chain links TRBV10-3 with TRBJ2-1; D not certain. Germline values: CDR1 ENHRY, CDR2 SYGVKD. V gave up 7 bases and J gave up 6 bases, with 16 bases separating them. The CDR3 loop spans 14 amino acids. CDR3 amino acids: CAITFEPESNEQFF. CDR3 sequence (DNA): TGTGCCATCACCTTTGAACCGGAGAGCAATGAGCAGTTCTTC.

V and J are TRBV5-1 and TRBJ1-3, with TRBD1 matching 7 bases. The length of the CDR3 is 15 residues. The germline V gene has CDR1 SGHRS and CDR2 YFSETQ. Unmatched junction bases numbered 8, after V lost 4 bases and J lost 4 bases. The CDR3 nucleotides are TGCGCCAGCAGCCTAGGGACAGTAGCCGGAAACACCATATATTTT. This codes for CASSLGTVAGNTIYF.

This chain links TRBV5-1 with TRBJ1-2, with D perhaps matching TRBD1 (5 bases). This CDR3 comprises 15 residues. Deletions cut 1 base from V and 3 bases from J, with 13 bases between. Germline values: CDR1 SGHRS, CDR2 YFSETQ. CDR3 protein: CASSLRGLTDYGYTF. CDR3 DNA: TGCGCCAGCAGCTTGAGGGGACTCACGGACTATGGCTACACCTTC.

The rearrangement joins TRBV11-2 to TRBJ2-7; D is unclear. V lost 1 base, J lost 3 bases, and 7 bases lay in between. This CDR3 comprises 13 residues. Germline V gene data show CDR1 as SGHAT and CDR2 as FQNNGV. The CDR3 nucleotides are TGTGCCAGCAGCTTAGGCAGAATCTACGAGCAGTACTTC. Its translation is CASSLGRIYEQYF.

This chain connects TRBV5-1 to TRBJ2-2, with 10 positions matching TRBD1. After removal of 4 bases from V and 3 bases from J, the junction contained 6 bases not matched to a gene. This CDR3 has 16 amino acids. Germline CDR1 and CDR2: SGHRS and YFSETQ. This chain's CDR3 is CASSIGGTGDTGELFF. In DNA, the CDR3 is TGCGCCAGCAGCATTGGGGGGACAGGGGACACCGGGGAGCTGTTTTTT. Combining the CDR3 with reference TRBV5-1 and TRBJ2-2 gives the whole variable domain KAGVTQTPRYLIKTRGQQVTLSCSPISGHRSVSWYQQTPGQGLQFLFEYFSETQRNKGNFPGRFSGRQFSNSRSEMNVSTLELGDSALYLCASSIGGTGDTGELFFGEGSRLTVL.

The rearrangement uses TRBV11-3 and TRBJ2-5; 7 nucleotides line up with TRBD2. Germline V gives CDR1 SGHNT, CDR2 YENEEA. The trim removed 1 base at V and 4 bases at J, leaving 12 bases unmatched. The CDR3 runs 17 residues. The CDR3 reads CASSLGAQGGLRETQYF. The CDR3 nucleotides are TGTGCCAGCAGCTTAGGCGCGCAGGGAGGGTTGAGAGAGACCCAGTACTTC.

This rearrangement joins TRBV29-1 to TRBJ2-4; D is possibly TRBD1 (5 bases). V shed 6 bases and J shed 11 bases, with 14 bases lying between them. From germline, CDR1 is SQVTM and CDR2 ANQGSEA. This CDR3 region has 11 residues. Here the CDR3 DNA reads TGCAGCGTCGATTTCAGGGATTTTCAGTACTTC. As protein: CSVDFRDFQYF.

The CDR3 reads CASRTTGTGELFF. CDR3 nucleotides: TGTGCCAGCAGGACTACAGGGACCGGGGAGCTGTTTTTT. The rearrangement links TRBV6-5 to TRBJ2-2, with a possible D match to TRBD1 (6 bases). CDR1 is MNHEY, CDR2 SVGAGI, per germline. The CDR3 extends over 13 amino acids. Trimming stripped 6 bases from V and 5 bases from J, with 10 bases between.

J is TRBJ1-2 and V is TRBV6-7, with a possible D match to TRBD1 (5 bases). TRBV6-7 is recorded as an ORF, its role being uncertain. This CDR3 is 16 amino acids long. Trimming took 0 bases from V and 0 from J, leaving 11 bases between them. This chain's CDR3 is CASSYSKRRANYGYTF. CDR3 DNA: TGTGCCAGCAGTTACTCGAAGCGCAGGGCTAACTATGGCTACACCTTC.

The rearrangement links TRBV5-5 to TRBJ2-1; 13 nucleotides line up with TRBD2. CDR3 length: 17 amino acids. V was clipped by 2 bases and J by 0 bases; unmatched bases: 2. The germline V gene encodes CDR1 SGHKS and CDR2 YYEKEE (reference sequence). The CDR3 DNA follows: TGTGCCAGCAGCTTCTGGACTAGCGGGAGCTCCTACAATGAGCAGTTCTTC. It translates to CASSFWTSGSSYNEQFF.

Here the CDR3 reads CASSYQGLAFYNEQFF. The CDR3 bases are TGTGCCAGCAGCTATCAGGGACTAGCGTTCTACAATGAGCAGTTCTTC. The rearrangement uses TRBV2 and TRBJ2-1; 10 bases agree with TRBD2. Germline CDR1 is SNHLY and CDR2 is FYNNEI. V shed 6 bases and J 3 bases; nucleotides not matched to a gene: 8. The CDR3 contains 16 residues.

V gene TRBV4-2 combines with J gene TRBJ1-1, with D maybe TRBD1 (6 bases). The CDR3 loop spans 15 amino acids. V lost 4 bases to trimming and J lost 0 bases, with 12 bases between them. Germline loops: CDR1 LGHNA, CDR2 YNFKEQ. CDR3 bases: TGTGCCAGCAGCCCAACAACAGGGATGAACACTGAAGCTTTCTTT. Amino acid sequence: CASSPTTGMNTEAFF.

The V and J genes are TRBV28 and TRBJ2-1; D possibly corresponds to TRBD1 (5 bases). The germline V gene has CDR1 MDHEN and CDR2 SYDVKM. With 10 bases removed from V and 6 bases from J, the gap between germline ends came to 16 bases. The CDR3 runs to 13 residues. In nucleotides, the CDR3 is TGTGCCACTCTAGTCCAGGGCGCCAATGAGCAGTTCTTC. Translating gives CATLVQGANEQFF. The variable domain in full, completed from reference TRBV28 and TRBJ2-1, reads DVKVTQSSRYLVKRTGEKVFLECVQDMDHENMFWYRQDPGLGLRLIYFSYDVKMKEKGDIPEGYSVSREKKERFSLILESASTNQTSMYLCATLVQGANEQFFGPGTRLTVL.

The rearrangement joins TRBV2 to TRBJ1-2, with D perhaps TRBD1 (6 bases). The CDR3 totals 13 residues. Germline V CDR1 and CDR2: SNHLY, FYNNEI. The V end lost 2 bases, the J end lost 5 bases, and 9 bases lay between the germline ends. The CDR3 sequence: CASSETGKYGYTF. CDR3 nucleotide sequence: TGTGCCAGCAGTGAAACAGGGAAGTATGGCTACACCTTC.

The CDR3 coding sequence is TGTGCCTGGAGTGGGGGGGGCGAGCAGTACTTC. It yields the protein CAWSGGGEQYF. V is TRBV30 and J is TRBJ2-7; 7 bases align to TRBD2. The V segment lost 1 base and the J segment 6 bases; nucleotides outside the gene matches: 0. Germline CDR1 is GTSNPN and CDR2 is SVGIG (reference sequence). The CDR3 spans 11 residues.

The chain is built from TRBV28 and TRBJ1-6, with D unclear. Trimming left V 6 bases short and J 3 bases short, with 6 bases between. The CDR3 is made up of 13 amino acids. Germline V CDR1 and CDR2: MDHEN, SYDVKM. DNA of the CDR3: TGTGCCAGCAGGGAGGTCTATAATTCACCCCTCCACTTT. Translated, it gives CASREVYNSPLHF.

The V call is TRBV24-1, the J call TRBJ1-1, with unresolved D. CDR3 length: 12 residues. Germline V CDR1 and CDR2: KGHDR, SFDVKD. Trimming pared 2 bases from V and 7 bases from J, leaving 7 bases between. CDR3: CATSDWEGEAFF. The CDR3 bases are TGTGCCACCAGTGATTGGGAGGGTGAAGCTTTCTTT.

The CDR3, as DNA: TGTGCCAGCAGCCAAGACAGGGTATACTACAATGAGCAGTTCTTC. Translation gives CASSQDRVYYNEQFF. The gene calls are TRBV5-4 and TRBJ2-1, with 7 bases that match TRBD1. The CDR3 contains 15 residues. CDR1 and CDR2 (germline): SGHNT, YYREEE (reference sequence). Germline trimming cut 4 bases from V and 3 bases from J; bases unmatched to any gene: 7.

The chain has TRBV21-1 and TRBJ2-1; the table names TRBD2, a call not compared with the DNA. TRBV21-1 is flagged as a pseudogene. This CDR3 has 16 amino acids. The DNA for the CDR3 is TGTGCCAGCAGCCCACCCGGGATGGAGAACTACAATGAGCAGTTCTTC. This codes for CASSPPGMENYNEQFF.